The text below deals with one T cell receptor (beta chain). Participants, roughly 18 to 89 years old, spanned under 25 US areas. Self-reported history from a screening survey and questionnaire set each donor's cohort. The repertoire was sequenced with immunoSEQ multiplex PCR; TCRdb's copy has only in-frame clones and lacks some. Of 150,000 to 200,000 clones in the sample, roughly nine tenths were seen once. The sample is drawn from a study of blood T cell repertoires in COVID-19. Whole-study context: Collection of acute and convalescent COVID-19 samples took place in the United States, Italy and Spain. The cDNA or gDNA used as material had been derived from T cells, B-cell-depleted T cells, or PBMCs.

CDR1 is MDHEN and CDR2 is SYDVKM in the germline V gene. The CDR3 sequence is 14 residues long. The V gene end was trimmed by 5 bases and the J gene end by 7 bases; junction bases not matched to a gene: 5. The chain is built from TRBV28 and TRBJ1-6; 7 bases line up with TRBD1. The clonotype comes from a woman between 40 and 55 years old with acute COVID-19. The sequencing sample was made of PBMCs or T cells enriched from blood (not recorded which). The CDR3 region is CASSLAGGNSPLHF. In DNA, the CDR3 is TGTGCCAGCAGTCTGGCAGGGGGGAATTCACCCCTCCACTTT. The full variable domain, in which reference TRBV28 and TRBJ1-6 provide the parts outside the CDR3, is DVKVTQSSRYLVKRTGEKVFLECVQDMDHENMFWYRQDPGLGLRLIYFSYDVKMKEKGDIPEGYSVSREKKERFSLILESASTNQTSMYLCASSLAGGNSPLHFGNGTRLTVT.